Described below is a single T cell receptor beta chain sequence and its context. This sample is drawn from a study of blood T cell repertoires in COVID-19. Study-wide context: Acute and convalescent COVID-19 specimens originated in the United States, Italy and Spain. In each case, the material was cDNA or gDNA derived from T cells, B-cell-depleted T cells, or PBMCs.

TCRdb's table, derived via immunoSEQ multiplex PCR, lists solely in-frame clones and lacks some. Found here are 250,000 or so clones, 80% to 85% of them singletons; the top ten hold approximately 1.5%. The V and J ends lost 9 bases and 0 bases respectively, with 9 bases between them. Germline assignment: CDR1 LNHDA and CDR2 SQIVND (reference sequence). There are 13 residues in the CDR3. The chain combines TRBV19 with TRBJ1-3; TRBD1 might be the D (6 bases). This receptor was identified in a woman in her thirties or forties who had recovered from COVID-19. Sequenced material: peripheral blood. The CDR3 DNA reads as TGTGCCAGCCAACAGGGCTCTGGAAACACCATATATTTT. As protein: CASQQGSGNTIYF.